The 13 T cell receptor beta chains below all came from one sample that was sequenced in a study of cytomegalovirus exposure and HLA in healthy donors. PCR was performed using 60 Vbeta and 13 Jbeta primers. Generated by immunoSEQ multiplex PCR, the TCRdb table keeps only in-frame clones and is missing some. The table records 120,000 or so clones, 80% to 90% of them present only once. Sample: PBMCs. The receptors shown here come from a male donor in good health and CMV-seropositive.

The rearrangement links TRBV9 to TRBJ2-5, with TRBD1 matching 10 bases. Germline CDR1 and CDR2: SGDLS and YYNGEE. The CDR3 has 14 residues. The junction had 5 bases not matched to a gene; V was cut back by 5 bases and J by 4 bases. CDR3 nucleotide sequence: TGTGCCAGCAGGGGGACAGGGGTGGGAGAGACCCAGTACTTC. Amino acids: CASRGTGVGETQYF. The complete variable domain, with remaining parts taken from reference TRBV9 and TRBJ2-5, reads DSGVTQTPKHLITATGQRVTLRCSPRSGDLSVYWYQQSLDQGLQFLIQYYNGEERAKGNILERFSAQQFPDLHSELNLSSLELGDSALYFCASRGTGVGETQYFGPGTRLLVL.

This clone was seen only a few times. The chain couples TRBV30 to TRBJ2-1; 9 bases fit TRBD2. The length of the CDR3 is 16 residues. Germline trimming cut 2 bases from V and 3 bases from J; bases unmatched to any gene: 8. Germline values: CDR1 GTSNPN, CDR2 SVGIG (reference sequence). CDR3 nucleotide sequence: TGTGCCTGGAGTCCCCCCGGACTAGCGCTCTACAATGAGCAGTTCTTC. Translated: CAWSPPGLALYNEQFF.

V is TRBV30 and J is TRBJ1-3; TRBD1 might be the D (5 bases). Germline loops: CDR1 GTSNPN, CDR2 SVGIG (reference sequence). Between the trimmed V and J ends, which lost 0 bases and 0 bases, there was a span of 6 bases. The CDR3 totals 14 residues. The CDR3 loop reads CAWSVRVSGNTIYF. The CDR3 DNA sequence: TGTGCCTGGAGTGTCAGGGTCTCTGGAAACACCATATATTTT.

The rearrangement joins TRBV7-8 to TRBJ2-6; 10 nucleotides agree with TRBD1. The V gene's germline CDR1 is SGHVS and CDR2 FQNEAQ. This CDR3 is 17 amino acids long. V lost 4 bases to trimming and J lost 4 bases; unmatched junction nucleotides: 7. The CDR3 DNA sequence: TGTGCCAGCAGCTCCGGGACAGGGGTTGCGGGGGCCAACGTCCTGACTTTC. It translates to CASSSGTGVAGANVLTF.

The genes are TRBV7-8 and TRBJ2-1, with D maybe TRBD1 (5 bases). Germline V gene sequence: CDR1 SGHVS, CDR2 FQNEAQ. The germline V and J ends were trimmed by 6 bases and 5 bases, with 11 bases remaining between them. The CDR3 sequence is 13 residues long. CDR3: CASRKRQNNEQFF. CDR3 sequence (DNA): TGTGCCAGCAGGAAGAGACAGAACAATGAGCAGTTCTTC.

The CDR3 DNA reads TGTGCCGCTGCGGGGGGGAGCTCTGGAAACACCATATATTTT. It yields the protein CAAAGGSSGNTIYF. The chain couples TRBV10-3 to TRBJ1-3; D might be TRBD1 (5 bases). This CDR3 contains 14 residues. The germline CDR1 and CDR2 sequences are ENHRY and SYGVKD. With 11 bases removed from V and 0 bases from J, the gap between germline ends came to 14 bases.

This clone has only a few counts. V usage is TRBV18 and J usage is TRBJ2-7; 8 nucleotides line up with TRBD1. Germline V lookup: CDR1 KGHSH, CDR2 LQKENI. The CDR3 loop spans 13 amino acids. Unmatched junction bases numbered 4, after V lost 5 bases and J lost 4 bases. Here the CDR3 DNA reads TGTGCCAGCTCATCAGGGACAGGTTACGAGCAGTACTTC. This gives the protein CASSSGTGYEQYF.

The chain couples TRBV20-1 to TRBJ2-5; D not resolved. Germline V gene lookup returns CDR1 DFQATT and CDR2 SNEGSKA (reference sequence). V lost 6 bases, J lost 2 bases, and 4 bases lay in between. The CDR3 has 10 residues. The chain's CDR3 is CSALQETQYF. The CDR3 bases are TGCAGTGCCCTTCAAGAGACCCAGTACTTC.

This chain connects TRBV2 to TRBJ2-7, with D possibly being TRBD2 (7 bases). Germline lookup yields CDR1 SNHLY and CDR2 FYNNEI. The V and J ends lost 5 bases and 7 bases respectively, with 18 bases between them. The CDR3 totals 14 residues. The CDR3 protein is CASSIRGGPKEQYF. Here the CDR3 DNA reads TGTGCCAGCAGTATTAGGGGGGGCCCGAAGGAGCAGTACTTC. Drawing the rest from reference TRBV2 and TRBJ2-7, the complete variable domain is EPEVTQTPSHQVTQMGQEVILRCVPISNHLYFYWYRQILGQKVEFLVSFYNNEISEKSEIFDDQFSVERPDGSNFTLKIRSTKLEDSAMYFCASSIRGGPKEQYFGPGTRLTVT.

V gene TRBV29-1 combines with J gene TRBJ2-5; weak D call: TRBD2 (6 bases). TRBJ2-7 matches the DNA end more closely, so the J call is doubtful. The CDR3 is 12 residues long. Germline V gene sequence: CDR1 SQVTM, CDR2 ANQGSEA. The CDR3: CSASDSSYEQYF. The CDR3 DNA sequence: TGCAGTGCTAGCGACAGTTCCTACGAGCAGTACTTC.

This clone has more than one count but fewer than ten. The chain couples TRBV25-1 to TRBJ2-3, with 7 bases aligning to TRBD2. The trim removed 5 bases at V and 1 base at J, leaving 9 bases unmatched. CDR1 is MGHDK, CDR2 SYGVNS, per germline. The length of the CDR3 is 16 residues. In DNA, the CDR3 is TGTGCCAGCAGTAGAAGGGAGGGTTGGGGCACAGATACGCAGTATTTT. This codes for CASSRREGWGTDTQYF.

The table lists this clone with a count of one. The rearrangement links TRBV5-1 to TRBJ1-2; 7 bases line up with TRBD1. V lost 0 bases and J lost 2; bases outside the gene matches: 7. Germline V gene sequence: CDR1 SGHRS, CDR2 YFSETQ. The CDR3 sequence is 16 residues long. The CDR3 DNA reads as TGCGCCAGCAGCTTGGGACAGGGCCGGGCAAACTATGGCTACACCTTC. Amino acids: CASSLGQGRANYGYTF.

As to this clone: Other DNA sequences in this sample translate to the same CDR3. The rearrangement links TRBV6-5 to TRBJ2-1; weak D call: TRBD1 (6 bases). The CDR3 runs to 15 residues. Trimming cost V 5 bases and J 0 bases, with 11 bases left between them. Germline V lookup: CDR1 MNHEY, CDR2 SVGAGI. The CDR3: CASSQDRPSYNEQFF. The CDR3 DNA follows: TGTGCCAGCAGTCAGGACAGACCCTCCTACAATGAGCAGTTCTTC.